This T cell receptor (beta chain) derives from a study of T cell repertoires in cytomegalovirus infection. Each CDR3 protein is one row after TCRdb ran MiXCR on the reads. The sample lists about half a million distinct CDR3 sequences, 30% to 40% occurring once. This clonotype was seen only a few times. Antigen: not known. CDR3 length: 15 residues. Germline trimming cut 8 bases from V and 2 bases from J; bases unmatched to any gene: 8. From germline, CDR1 is LNHNV and CDR2 YYDKDF (reference sequence). The chain employs TRBV15 and TRBJ2-1; 8 bases map to TRBD2. This material consisted of cultured PBMCs, taken from culture after CMV antigen stimulation. This sequence was found in a human donor in good health (CMV status not recorded). Some clones in this sample may be carry-over from other donors' samples. CDR3 DNA: TGTGCCACCTCAAACGCGCGGGAGGCCTACAATGAGCAGTTCTTC. The encoded protein is CATSNAREAYNEQFF.